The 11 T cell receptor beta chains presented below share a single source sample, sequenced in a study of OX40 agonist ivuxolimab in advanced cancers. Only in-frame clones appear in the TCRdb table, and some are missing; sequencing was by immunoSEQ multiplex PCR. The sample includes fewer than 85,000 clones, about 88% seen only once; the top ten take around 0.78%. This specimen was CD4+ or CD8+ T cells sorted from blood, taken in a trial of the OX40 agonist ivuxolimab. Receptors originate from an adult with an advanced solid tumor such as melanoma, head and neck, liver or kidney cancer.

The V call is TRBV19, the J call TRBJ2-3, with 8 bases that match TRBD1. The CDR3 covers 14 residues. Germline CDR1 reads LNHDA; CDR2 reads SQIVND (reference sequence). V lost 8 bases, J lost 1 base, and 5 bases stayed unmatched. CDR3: CASLPGGGTDTQYF. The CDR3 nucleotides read TGTGCCAGTCTACCAGGGGGCGGCACAGATACGCAGTATTTT.

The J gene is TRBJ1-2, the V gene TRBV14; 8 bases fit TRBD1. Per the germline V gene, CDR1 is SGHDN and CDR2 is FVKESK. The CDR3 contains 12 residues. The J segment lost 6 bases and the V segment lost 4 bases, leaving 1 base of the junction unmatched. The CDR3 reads CASSPTGDGYTF. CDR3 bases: TGTGCCAGCAGCCCGACAGGGGATGGCTACACCTTC.

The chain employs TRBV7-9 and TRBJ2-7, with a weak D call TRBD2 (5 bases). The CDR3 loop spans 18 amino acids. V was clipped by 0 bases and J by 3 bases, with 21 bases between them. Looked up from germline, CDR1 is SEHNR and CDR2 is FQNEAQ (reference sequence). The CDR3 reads CASSLAGATTLGLYEQYF. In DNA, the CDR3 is TGTGCCAGCAGCTTAGCAGGAGCCACCACCCTTGGACTCTACGAGCAGTACTTC.

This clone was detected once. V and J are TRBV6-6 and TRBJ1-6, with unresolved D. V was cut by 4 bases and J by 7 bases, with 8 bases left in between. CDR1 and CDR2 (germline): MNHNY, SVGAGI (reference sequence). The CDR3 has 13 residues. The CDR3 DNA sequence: TGTGCCAGCAGTTTGTCGGCGAATTCACCCCTCCACTTT. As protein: CASSLSANSPLHF.

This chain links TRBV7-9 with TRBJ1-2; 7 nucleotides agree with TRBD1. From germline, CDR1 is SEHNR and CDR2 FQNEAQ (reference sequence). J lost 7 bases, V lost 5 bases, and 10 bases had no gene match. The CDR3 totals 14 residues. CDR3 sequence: CASSRDSVFSGYTF. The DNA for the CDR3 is TGTGCCAGCAGCCGGGACAGCGTATTTTCTGGCTACACCTTC.

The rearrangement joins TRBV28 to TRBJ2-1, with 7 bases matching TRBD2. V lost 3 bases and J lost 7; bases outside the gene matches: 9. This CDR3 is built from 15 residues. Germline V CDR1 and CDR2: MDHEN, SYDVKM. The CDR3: CASSFFRQGGNEQFF. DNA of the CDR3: TGTGCCAGCAGTTTTTTCCGGCAGGGAGGGAATGAGCAGTTCTTC.

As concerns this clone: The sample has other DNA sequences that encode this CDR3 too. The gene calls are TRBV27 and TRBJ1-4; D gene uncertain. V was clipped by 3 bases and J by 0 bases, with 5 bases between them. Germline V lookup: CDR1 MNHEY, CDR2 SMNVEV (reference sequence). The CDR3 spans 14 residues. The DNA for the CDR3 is TGTGCCAGCAGTTTCGGGACAACTAATGAAAAACTGTTTTTT. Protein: CASSFGTTNEKLFF.

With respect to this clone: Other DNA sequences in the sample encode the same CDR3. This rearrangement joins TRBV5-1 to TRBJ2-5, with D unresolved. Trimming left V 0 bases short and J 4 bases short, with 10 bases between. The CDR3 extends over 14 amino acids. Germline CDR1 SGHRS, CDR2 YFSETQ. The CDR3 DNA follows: TGCGCCAGCAGCTTGGGAGGCCCCCCAGAGACCCAGTACTTC. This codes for CASSLGGPPETQYF. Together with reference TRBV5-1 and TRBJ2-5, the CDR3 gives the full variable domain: KAGVTQTPRYLIKTRGQQVTLSCSPISGHRSVSWYQQTPGQGLQFLFEYFSETQRNKGNFPGRFSGRQFSNSRSEMNVSTLELGDSALYLCASSLGGPPETQYFGPGTRLLVL.

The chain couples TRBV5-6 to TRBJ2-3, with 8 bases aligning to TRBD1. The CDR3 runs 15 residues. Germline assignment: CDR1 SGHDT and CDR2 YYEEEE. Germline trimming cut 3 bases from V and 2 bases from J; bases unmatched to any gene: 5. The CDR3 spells CASSSDRDPTDTQYF. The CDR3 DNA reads TGTGCCAGCAGCTCGGACAGGGACCCCACAGATACGCAGTATTTT.

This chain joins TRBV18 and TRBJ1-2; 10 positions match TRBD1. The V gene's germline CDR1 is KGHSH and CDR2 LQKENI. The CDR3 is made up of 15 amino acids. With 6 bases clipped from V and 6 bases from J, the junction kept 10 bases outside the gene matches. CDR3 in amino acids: CASSRTGDRGHGYTF. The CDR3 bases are TGTGCCAGCTCTCGGACCGGGGACAGGGGACATGGCTACACCTTC.

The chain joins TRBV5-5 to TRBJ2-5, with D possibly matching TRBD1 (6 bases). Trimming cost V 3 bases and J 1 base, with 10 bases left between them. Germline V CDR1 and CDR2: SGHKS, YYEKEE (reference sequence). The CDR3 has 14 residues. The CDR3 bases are TGTGCCAGCAGCTCCCAGGGGACCCAAGAGACCCAGTACTTC. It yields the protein CASSSQGTQETQYF.